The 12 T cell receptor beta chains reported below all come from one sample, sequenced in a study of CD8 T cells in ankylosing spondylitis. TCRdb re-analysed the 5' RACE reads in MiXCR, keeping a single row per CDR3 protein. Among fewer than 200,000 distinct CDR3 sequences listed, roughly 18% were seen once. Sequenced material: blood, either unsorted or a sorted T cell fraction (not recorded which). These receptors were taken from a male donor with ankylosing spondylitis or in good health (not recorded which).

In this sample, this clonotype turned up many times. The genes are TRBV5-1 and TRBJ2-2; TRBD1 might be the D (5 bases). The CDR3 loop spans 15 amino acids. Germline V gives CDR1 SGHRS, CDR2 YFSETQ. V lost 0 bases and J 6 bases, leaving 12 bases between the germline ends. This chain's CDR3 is CASSLAHSGPGELFF. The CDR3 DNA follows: TGCGCCAGCAGCTTGGCCCATTCAGGGCCCGGGGAGCTGTTTTTT.

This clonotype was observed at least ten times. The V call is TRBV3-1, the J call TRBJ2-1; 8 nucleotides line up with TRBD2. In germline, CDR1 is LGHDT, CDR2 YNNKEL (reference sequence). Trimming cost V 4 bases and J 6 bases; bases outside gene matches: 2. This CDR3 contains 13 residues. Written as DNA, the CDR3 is TGTGCCAGCAGCCTTACTAGCGGCAATGAGCAGTTCTTC. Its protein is CASSLTSGNEQFF.

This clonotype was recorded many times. DNA of the CDR3: TGTGCCAGCAGCCAGGCCCCGACCATGAACACTGAAGCTTTCTTT. Protein: CASSQAPTMNTEAFF. The chain has TRBV12-3 or TRBV12-4 and TRBJ1-1; D uncertain. The CDR3 runs to 15 residues. Trimming cost V 6 bases and J 0 bases, with 14 bases left between them.

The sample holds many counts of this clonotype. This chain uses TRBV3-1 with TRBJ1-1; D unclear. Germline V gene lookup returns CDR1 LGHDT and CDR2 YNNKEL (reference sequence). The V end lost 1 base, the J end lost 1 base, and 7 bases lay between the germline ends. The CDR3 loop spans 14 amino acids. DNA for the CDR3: TGTGCCAGCAGCCAAGTCGCAGGGAACACTGAAGCTTTCTTT. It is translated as CASSQVAGNTEAFF.

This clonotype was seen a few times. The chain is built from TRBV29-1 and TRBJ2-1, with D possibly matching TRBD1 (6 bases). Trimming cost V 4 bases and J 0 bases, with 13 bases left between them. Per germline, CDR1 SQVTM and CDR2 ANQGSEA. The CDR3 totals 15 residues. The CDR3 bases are TGCAGCGTTGTGGCCACGGACAGCTCCTACAATGAGCAGTTCTTC. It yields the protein CSVVATDSSYNEQFF.

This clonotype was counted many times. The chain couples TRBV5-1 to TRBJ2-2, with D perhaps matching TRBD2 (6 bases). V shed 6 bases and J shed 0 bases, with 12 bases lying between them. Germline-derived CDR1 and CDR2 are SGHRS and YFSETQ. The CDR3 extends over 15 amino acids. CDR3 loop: CASNRDSANTGELFF. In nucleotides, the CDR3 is TGCGCCAGCAACCGGGACTCTGCGAACACCGGGGAGCTGTTTTTT.

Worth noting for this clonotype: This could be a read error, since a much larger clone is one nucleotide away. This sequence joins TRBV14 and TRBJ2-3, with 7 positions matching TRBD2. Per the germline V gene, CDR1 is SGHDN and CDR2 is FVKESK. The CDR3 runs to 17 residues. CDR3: CASSQDGLVFRTDAQYF. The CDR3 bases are TGTGCCAGCAGCCAAGACGGACTAGTTTTCCGCACAGATGCGCAGTATTTT. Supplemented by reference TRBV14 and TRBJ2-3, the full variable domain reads EAGVTQFPSHSVIEKGQTVTLRCDPISGHDNLYWYRRVMGKEIKFLLHFVKESKQDESGMPNNRFLAERTGGTYSTLKVQPAELEDSGVYFCASSQDGLVFRTDAQYFGPGTRLTVL.

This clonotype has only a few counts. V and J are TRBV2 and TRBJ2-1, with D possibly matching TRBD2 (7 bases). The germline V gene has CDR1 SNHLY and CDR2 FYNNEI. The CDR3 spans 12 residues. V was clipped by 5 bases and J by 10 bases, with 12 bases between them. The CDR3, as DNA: TGTGCCAGCAGTACGGAGGGGGGGGAGCAGTTCTTC. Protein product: CASSTEGGEQFF.

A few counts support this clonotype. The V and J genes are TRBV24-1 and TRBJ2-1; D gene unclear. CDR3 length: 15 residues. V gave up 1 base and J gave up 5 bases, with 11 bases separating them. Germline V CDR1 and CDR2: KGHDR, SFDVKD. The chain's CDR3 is CATSDFGSRNNEQFF. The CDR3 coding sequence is TGTGCCACCAGTGATTTCGGGTCCAGGAACAATGAGCAGTTCTTC.

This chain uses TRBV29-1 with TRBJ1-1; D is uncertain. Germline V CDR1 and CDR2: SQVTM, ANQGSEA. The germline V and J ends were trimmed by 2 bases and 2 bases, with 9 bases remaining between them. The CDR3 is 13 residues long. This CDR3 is CSVEKERNTEAFF. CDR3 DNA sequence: TGCAGCGTTGAAAAAGAGAGAAACACTGAAGCTTTCTTT.

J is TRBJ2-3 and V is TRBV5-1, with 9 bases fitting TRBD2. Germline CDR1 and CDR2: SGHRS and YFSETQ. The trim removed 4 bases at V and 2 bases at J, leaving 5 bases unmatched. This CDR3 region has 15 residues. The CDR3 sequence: CASSERLAVTDTQYF. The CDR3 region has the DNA TGCGCCAGCAGCGAACGACTAGCGGTCACAGATACGCAGTATTTT.

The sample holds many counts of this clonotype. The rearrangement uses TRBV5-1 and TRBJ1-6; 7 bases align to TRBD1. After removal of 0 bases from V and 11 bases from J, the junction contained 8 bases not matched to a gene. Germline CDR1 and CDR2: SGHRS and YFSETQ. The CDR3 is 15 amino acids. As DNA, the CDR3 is TGCGCCAGCAGCTTGGAAGAGGGGGCGCGAACACCCCTCCACTTT. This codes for CASSLEEGARTPLHF.